These 24 T cell receptor beta chains share one sample of origin, sequenced in a study of blood T cell repertoires in COVID-19 (dated by TCRdb to 2020 to 2021). Libraries came from the immunoSEQ multiplex PCR assay. Held by TCRdb, this immuneACCESS table contains in-frame sequences only and omits some clones. Under half of the omission traces to an unresolved V gene where checked; the cause of the rest is unknown. This sample gives some 150,000 clones in total; approximately 80% of them show up just once. Of the sample, around 28% falls within the top ten clones. The sequencing sample was made of peripheral blood. The source is a woman aged 60-75 years with acute or convalescent COVID-19.

The chain joins TRBV11-2 to TRBJ1-4; 9 bases agree with TRBD1. The CDR3 consists of 15 residues. Trimming at V came to 4 bases and at J to 3 bases, leaving 3 bases not matched to a gene. Germline CDR1 reads SGHAT; CDR2 reads FQNNGV. As DNA, the CDR3 is TGTGCCAGCAGCTCGGACAGGGGCTCTAATGAAAAACTGTTTTTT. This gives the protein CASSSDRGSNEKLFF.

This chain connects TRBV6-1 to TRBJ1-1, with D hard to call. V was trimmed by 3 bases and J by 7 bases, leaving 9 bases between them. The CDR3 is 12 residues long. Germline V gene data show CDR1 as MNHNS and CDR2 as SASEGT. The CDR3 DNA follows: TGTGCCAGCAGTGAGCCCGGCGGTGAAGCTTTCTTT. This sequence encodes CASSEPGGEAFF.

The chain has TRBV12-3 or TRBV12-4 and TRBJ1-3; D is unclear. V was clipped by 2 bases and J by 6 bases, with 8 bases between them. CDR3 length equals 13 residues. The CDR3 sequence: CASSLQVANTIYF. The DNA of the CDR3 is TGTGCCAGCAGTTTACAGGTTGCAAACACCATATATTTT.

A few counts support this clone. The CDR3 loop reads CAWSAWDRGLGGYTF. In DNA, the CDR3 is TGTGCCTGGAGTGCCTGGGACAGGGGGCTCGGTGGCTACACCTTC. The chain links TRBV30 to TRBJ1-2, with 12 positions matching TRBD1. Trimming removed 1 base from V and 7 bases from J; junction bases left unmatched: 7. Germline V gene data show CDR1 as GTSNPN and CDR2 as SVGIG (reference sequence). The CDR3 covers 15 residues.

The chain uses TRBV18 and TRBJ1-2, with D unresolved. This CDR3 has 15 amino acids. Deletions cut 3 bases from V and 5 bases from J, with 16 bases between. Germline V gene data show CDR1 as KGHSH and CDR2 as LQKENI. The CDR3 DNA sequence: TGTGCCAGCTCACCCAATCGAGGGTTGGGGTATGGCTACACCTTC. Its translation: CASSPNRGLGYGYTF.

The chain carries TRBV10-3 and TRBJ2-5; no firm D call. Trimming pared 0 bases from V and 4 bases from J, leaving 3 bases between. Looked up from germline, CDR1 is ENHRY and CDR2 is SYGVKD. There are 12 residues in the CDR3. In DNA form, the CDR3 reads TGTGCCATCAGTGAGTCCTCAGAGACCCAGTACTTC. Translated: CAISESSETQYF.

The rearrangement joins TRBV6-6 to TRBJ1-5, with D hard to call. V was clipped by 0 bases and J by 0 bases, with 3 bases between them. CDR3 length: 14 residues. The germline gives CDR1 MNHNY, CDR2 SVGAGI (reference sequence). CDR3 coding DNA: TGTGCCAGCAGTTACTCCAATAGCAATCAGCCCCAGCATTTT. This gives the protein CASSYSNSNQPQHF.

The chain uses TRBV7-9 and TRBJ1-6; perhaps TRBD1 as D (6 bases). V was cut by 6 bases and J by 6 bases, with 9 bases left in between. The CDR3 runs to 13 residues. Germline V lookup: CDR1 SEHNR, CDR2 FQNEAQ (reference sequence). The CDR3 DNA reads TGTGCCAGCAGGGACAGCCTTAATTCACCCCTCCACTTT. It specifies CASRDSLNSPLHF.

DNA of the CDR3: TGCGCCAGCAGCCTCTTGACAGGGGACACTGAAGCTTTCTTT. Its protein is CASSLLTGDTEAFF. The rearrangement links TRBV4-1 to TRBJ1-1, with 8 nucleotides matching TRBD1. Losses at the gene ends were 4 bases for V and 3 bases for J; bases not matched to a gene: 4. The CDR3 loop spans 14 amino acids. In germline, CDR1 is MGHRA, CDR2 YSYEKL.

The V gene is TRBV10-1, the J gene TRBJ1-5; D might be TRBD1 (5 bases). The CDR3 runs to 13 residues. Per germline, CDR1 WNHNN and CDR2 SYGVQD (reference sequence). The V end was cut by 3 bases, the J end by 5 bases, with 8 bases between. The CDR3 loop reads CASSETGYQPQHF. Written as DNA, the CDR3 is TGCGCCAGCAGTGAAACAGGTTATCAGCCCCAGCATTTT.

This clone was detected only a few times. This rearrangement joins TRBV28 to TRBJ1-4; 8 bases map to TRBD1. This CDR3 spans 14 amino acids. Germline V lookup: CDR1 MDHEN, CDR2 SYDVKM. Unmatched junction bases numbered 6, after V lost 5 bases and J lost 7 bases. The CDR3 sequence: CASSTRQGSEKLFF. The CDR3 bases are TGTGCCAGCAGTACCAGACAGGGGAGTGAAAAACTGTTTTTT. The full variable domain, completed using reference TRBV28 and TRBJ1-4, is DVKVTQSSRYLVKRTGEKVFLECVQDMDHENMFWYRQDPGLGLRLIYFSYDVKMKEKGDIPEGYSVSREKKERFSLILESASTNQTSMYLCASSTRQGSEKLFFGSGTQLSVL.

CDR3 sequence: CASKGPRNTEAFF. The CDR3, as DNA: TGTGCCAGCAAGGGGCCTCGGAACACTGAAGCTTTCTTT. The V and J genes are TRBV2 and TRBJ1-1; D possibly corresponds to TRBD1 (5 bases). Germline V gene sequence: CDR1 SNHLY, CDR2 FYNNEI. The CDR3 sequence is 13 residues long. V shed 7 bases and J shed 1 base, with 10 bases lying between them.

The V call is TRBV7-9, the J call TRBJ1-4, with TRBD1 identical over 8 bases. With 8 bases clipped from V and 3 bases from J, the junction kept 2 bases outside the gene matches. Germline CDR1 and CDR2: SEHNR and FQNEAQ (reference sequence). The CDR3 sequence is 13 residues long. CDR3 DNA: TGTGCCAGCGAACAGGGGGCTAATGAAAAACTGTTTTTT. It is translated as CASEQGANEKLFF.

V gene TRBV6-6 combines with J gene TRBJ2-1; 9 nucleotides agree with TRBD2. This CDR3 has 15 amino acids. The V gene end was trimmed by 6 bases and the J gene end by 2 bases; junction bases not matched to a gene: 5. The germline gives CDR1 MNHNY, CDR2 SVGAGI (reference sequence). The CDR3 protein is CASRLRGGPYNEQFF. The CDR3 DNA is TGTGCCAGCAGATTGCGGGGGGGCCCCTACAATGAGCAGTTCTTC.

The chain has TRBV7-3 and TRBJ2-5; D possibly corresponds to TRBD1 (5 bases). This CDR3 has 13 amino acids. The V gene's germline CDR1 is SGHTA and CDR2 FQGTGA. V was pared by 0 bases and J by 5 bases, with 7 bases between. CDR3 nucleotides: TGTGCCAGCAGCTTAACGAAGGGGGAGACCCAGTACTTC. Encoded protein: CASSLTKGETQYF.

This sequence joins TRBV18 and TRBJ1-3; D is unclear. Germline V gives CDR1 KGHSH, CDR2 LQKENI. CDR3 length equals 13 residues. Trimming stripped 6 bases from V and 4 bases from J, with 10 bases between. This chain's CDR3 is CASSEGRGNTIYF. In DNA form, the CDR3 reads TGTGCCAGCTCGGAAGGGAGAGGAAACACCATATATTTT.

The V gene is TRBV7-2, the J gene TRBJ2-1; the D is unclear. Trimming removed 0 bases at V and 1 base at J, with 4 bases between. The germline gives CDR1 SGHTA, CDR2 FQGNSA. This CDR3 has 14 residues. CDR3 DNA sequence: TGTGCCAGCAGCTTAGCCTTGTCCTACAATGAGCAGTTCTTC. It specifies CASSLALSYNEQFF.

The V and J genes are TRBV2 and TRBJ1-4; perhaps TRBD1 as D (5 bases). CDR3 size: 14 residues. V lost 6 bases and J lost 0, with 8 bases in between. CDR1 and CDR2 from the germline V gene are SNHLY and FYNNEI. CDR3 DNA: TGTGCCAGCAGGGACACTTCAACTAATGAAAAACTGTTTTTT. Protein: CASRDTSTNEKLFF.

The chain combines TRBV5-1 with TRBJ2-3, with D tentatively TRBD2 (6 bases). V was pared by 0 bases and J by 1 base, with 12 bases between. The CDR3 is made up of 16 amino acids. CDR1 is SGHRS, CDR2 YFSETQ, per germline. The CDR3 nucleotides are TGCGCCAGCAGCTTGGGCGGGACTGGAGGCACAGATACGCAGTATTTT. Translating gives CASSLGGTGGTDTQYF.

The rearrangement uses TRBV2 and TRBJ1-2; no definite D call. The germline V gene encodes CDR1 SNHLY and CDR2 FYNNEI. The CDR3 has 12 residues. V was pared by 6 bases and J by 8 bases, with 13 bases between. DNA of the CDR3: TGTGCCAGCAGGCTGGGCACGGAAGGCTACACCTTC. Translated: CASRLGTEGYTF.

This chain connects TRBV6-5 to TRBJ2-5; maybe TRBD1 (7 bases). The CDR3 contains 16 residues. V was pared by 4 bases and J by 5 bases, with 20 bases between. Per germline, CDR1 MNHEY and CDR2 SVGAGI. Written as DNA, the CDR3 is TGTGCCAGCAGTTCGCCCAGGGGGGCTGGGTGGGAGACCCAGTACTTC. Translating gives CASSSPRGAGWETQYF.

The chain combines TRBV19 with TRBJ2-7; 9 bases match TRBD1. Unmatched junction bases numbered 9, after V lost 3 bases and J lost 3 bases. The CDR3 spans 16 residues. Germline CDR1 LNHDA, CDR2 SQIVND (reference sequence). The CDR3 DNA follows: TGTGCCAGTAGTATCCCAAGAACAGGGGGCGGCTACGAGCAGTACTTC. Translated: CASSIPRTGGGYEQYF. Using reference TRBV19 and TRBJ2-7 for the parts outside the CDR3, the full variable domain is DGGITQSPKYLFRKEGQNVTLSCEQNLNHDAMYWYRQDPGQGLRLIYYSQIVNDFQKGDIAEGYSVSREKKESFPLTVTSAQKNPTAFYLCASSIPRTGGGYEQYFGPGTRLTVT.

J is TRBJ2-3 and V is TRBV9; the match to TRBD2 covers 12 bases. The CDR3 is 20 residues long. The V gene end was trimmed by 0 bases and the J gene end by 5 bases; junction bases not matched to a gene: 16. In germline, CDR1 is SGDLS, CDR2 YYNGEE. CDR3 nucleotides: TGTGCCAGCAGCGTAGCTACTTCTAGCGGGGGGGCCGGGTTGTTAGATACGCAGTATTTT. It specifies CASSVATSSGGAGLLDTQYF.

The chain combines TRBV5-5 with TRBJ2-5; 11 bases agree with TRBD2. This CDR3 has 16 residues. After removal of 4 bases from V and 6 bases from J, the junction contained 11 bases not matched to a gene. Germline V lookup: CDR1 SGHKS, CDR2 YYEKEE (reference sequence). For the CDR3, the DNA is TGTGCCAGCAGCGTTGTAGCGGGGGGGCTCGTGAAGACCCAGTACTTC. Its translation is CASSVVAGGLVKTQYF.